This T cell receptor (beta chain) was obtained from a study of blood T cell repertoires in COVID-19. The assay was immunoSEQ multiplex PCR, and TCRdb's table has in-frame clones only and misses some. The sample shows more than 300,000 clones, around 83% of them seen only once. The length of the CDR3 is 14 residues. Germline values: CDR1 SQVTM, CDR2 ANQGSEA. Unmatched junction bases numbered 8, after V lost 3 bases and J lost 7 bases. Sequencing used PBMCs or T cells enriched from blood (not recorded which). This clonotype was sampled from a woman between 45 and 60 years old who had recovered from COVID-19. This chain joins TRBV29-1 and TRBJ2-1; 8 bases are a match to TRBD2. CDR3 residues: CSVDREGLENEQFF. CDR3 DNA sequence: TGCAGCGTTGACCGGGAGGGGCTAGAGAATGAGCAGTTCTTC.